These 21 T cell receptor beta chains originate from one sample sequenced in a study of T cell therapy after organ transplantation. The assay was immunoSEQ multiplex PCR, and TCRdb's table has in-frame clones only and misses some. Of over 45,000 clones in the sample, 85% to 95% are singletons; the top ten hold around 3.1%. No cognate antigen is known for these TCRs. The specimen comprised CD8+ T cells from blood, sampled before autologous CMV-specific T cell therapy. These receptors were taken from a human patient who had received a solid organ transplant and had CMV disease.

The chain has TRBV11-3 and TRBJ2-7; D perhaps matches TRBD2 (5 bases). CDR3 length equals 13 residues. Trimming removed 1 base at V and 5 bases at J, with 9 bases between. CDR1 and CDR2 from the germline V gene are SGHNT and YENEEA. CDR3 sequence (DNA): TGTGCCAGCAGCTTAGTGGGAGACGACGAGCAGTACTTC. Encoded protein: CASSLVGDDEQYF.

The chain recombines TRBV7-9 with TRBJ2-5; 11 positions agree with TRBD2. Trimming took 8 bases from V and 5 from J; bases not matched to a gene: 13. The CDR3 runs 16 residues. Germline CDR1 is SEHNR and CDR2 is FQNEAQ (reference sequence). The CDR3 sequence: CASLHFPLAGEETQYF. CDR3 in DNA: TGTGCCAGCCTCCACTTCCCACTAGCGGGAGAGGAGACCCAGTACTTC.

The chain recombines TRBV7-2 with TRBJ2-5; tentatively, D is TRBD1 (6 bases). The V gene's germline CDR1 is SGHTA and CDR2 FQGNSA. The length of the CDR3 is 16 residues. The V and J ends lost 1 base and 5 bases respectively, with 17 bases between them. CDR3: CASSLGGTGLGETQYF. The DNA for the CDR3 is TGTGCCAGCAGCTTAGGGGGCACAGGGTTGGGCGAGACCCAGTACTTC. Based on the CDR3 plus reference TRBV7-2 and TRBJ2-5, the full variable domain is GAGVSQSPSNKVTEKGKDVELRCDPISGHTALYWYRQSLGQGLEFLIYFQGNSAPDKSGLPSDRFSAERTGGSVSTLTIQRTQQEDSAVYLCASSLGGTGLGETQYFGPGTRLLVL.

The gene calls are TRBV6-5 and TRBJ1-1; weak D call: TRBD1 (5 bases). The CDR3 contains 12 residues. V was clipped by 6 bases and J by 1 base, with 6 bases between them. CDR1 and CDR2 (germline): MNHEY, SVGAGI. The CDR3 here is CASRGGNTEAFF. DNA for the CDR3: TGTGCCAGCAGGGGGGGGAACACTGAAGCTTTCTTT.

The rearrangement links TRBV7-6 to TRBJ1-5, with 7 bases identical to TRBD1. Germline V gives CDR1 SGHVS, CDR2 FNYEAQ. Trimming at V came to 5 bases and at J to 5 bases, leaving 9 bases not matched to a gene. CDR3 length: 15 residues. The CDR3 coding sequence is TGTGCCAGCAGCCGTTGGGACAGTACAGATCAGCCCCAGCATTTT. As protein: CASSRWDSTDQPQHF.

The chain is built from TRBV9 and TRBJ1-4, with D tentatively TRBD1 (5 bases). The V end lost 0 bases, the J end lost 0 bases, and 12 bases lay between the germline ends. The length of the CDR3 is 17 residues. Germline values: CDR1 SGDLS, CDR2 YYNGEE. The CDR3, as DNA: TGTGCCAGCAGCGTAGGTCAGGGAGGGGCAACTAATGAAAAACTGTTTTTT. Its protein product is CASSVGQGGATNEKLFF.

The chain joins TRBV29-1 to TRBJ1-2; 7 positions match TRBD1. The CDR3 totals 13 residues. Germline CDR1 reads SQVTM; CDR2 reads ANQGSEA. Unmatched junction bases numbered 10, after V lost 6 bases and J lost 6 bases. This CDR3 reads CSVDEDRPNGYTF. DNA of the CDR3: TGCAGCGTCGATGAGGACAGGCCGAATGGCTACACCTTC.

This chain uses TRBV4-3 with TRBJ1-2, with D possibly matching TRBD1 (5 bases). CDR1 is LGHNA, CDR2 YSLEER, per germline. CDR3 length: 12 amino acids. The V end was cut by 0 bases, the J end by 6 bases, with 5 bases between. This CDR3 reads CASSQEGDGYTF. CDR3 coding DNA: TGCGCCAGCAGCCAAGAGGGGGATGGCTACACCTTC.

The chain has TRBV7-8 and TRBJ1-2; 12 nucleotides align to TRBD1. The CDR3 runs to 17 residues. The germline CDR1 and CDR2 sequences are SGHVS and FQNEAQ. The V segment lost 1 base and the J segment 6 bases; nucleotides outside the gene matches: 9. The chain's CDR3 is CASSLGMGTGGADGYTF. CDR3 DNA sequence: TGTGCCAGCAGCTTAGGGATGGGGACAGGGGGCGCCGATGGCTACACCTTC. Drawing the rest from reference TRBV7-8 and TRBJ1-2, the complete variable domain is GAGVSQSPRYKVAKRGQDVALRCDPISGHVSLFWYQQALGQGPEFLTYFQNEAQLDKSGLPSDRFFAERPEGSVSTLKIQRTQQEDSAVYLCASSLGMGTGGADGYTFGSGTRLTVV.

This clone is classed as medium-sized (0.01 to 0.1%). It is likely a read error, because the conserved phenylalanine at the end of the CDR3 is missing. No DNA is shown, since the ends of the CDR3 on it are uncertain; the CDR3 is the one TCRdb lists. This chain joins TRBV7-8 and TRBJ2-3; TRBD2 is the table's D call and was not checked against the DNA. The CDR3 is 11 amino acids in total, end residues counted. Germline V gives CDR1 SGHVS, CDR2 FQNEAQ. The CDR3 region is CASSLQRELCV.

The J gene is TRBJ1-4, the V gene TRBV9; weak D call: TRBD1 (5 bases). This CDR3 spans 14 amino acids. V was shortened by 3 bases and J by 5 bases, with 11 bases between the two germline ends. CDR1 is SGDLS, CDR2 YYNGEE, per germline. This CDR3 reads CASSADRENEKLFF. The CDR3 DNA sequence: TGTGCCAGCAGCGCTGACAGAGAAAATGAAAAACTGTTTTTT.

The rearrangement links TRBV5-6 to TRBJ2-7; D perhaps matches TRBD2 (6 bases). Germline-derived CDR1 and CDR2 are SGHDT and YYEEEE. CDR3 length equals 17 residues. The germline V and J ends were trimmed by 3 bases and 0 bases, with 19 bases remaining between them. The CDR3 bases are TGTGCCAGCAGCTCCTGGAGGGCGGACGGTATCTCCTACGAGCAGTACTTC. Translation gives CASSSWRADGISYEQYF.

The chain uses TRBV14 and TRBJ2-7; TRBD2 matches 7 bases. Per the germline V gene, CDR1 is SGHDN and CDR2 is FVKESK. This CDR3 has 14 residues. Trimming cost V 3 bases and J 2 bases; bases outside gene matches: 4. CDR3: CASSQGRGPYEQYF. The CDR3 DNA follows: TGTGCCAGCAGCCAGGGGAGGGGTCCCTACGAGCAGTACTTC.

V and J are TRBV5-1 and TRBJ2-5; D possibly uses TRBD1 or TRBD2 (6 bases each). CDR3 size: 16 residues. Trimming left V 3 bases short and J 4 bases short, with 19 bases between. The germline gives CDR1 SGHRS, CDR2 YFSETQ. CDR3 region: CASSWDGGGGAETQYF. The DNA for the CDR3 is TGCGCCAGCAGCTGGGACGGAGGGGGTGGAGCAGAGACCCAGTACTTC.

The rearrangement links TRBV5-1 to TRBJ2-1, with D perhaps being TRBD1 or TRBD2 (6 bases each). The germline V gene has CDR1 SGHRS and CDR2 YFSETQ. The CDR3 runs 16 residues. Trimming took off 0 bases at V and 8 bases at J, with 18 bases between the two ends. CDR3 protein: CASSLVPGGAVDEQFF. DNA for the CDR3: TGCGCCAGCAGCTTGGTGCCCGGGGGCGCGGTGGATGAGCAGTTCTTC.

This rearrangement joins TRBV19 to TRBJ2-1, with D tentatively TRBD1 or TRBD2 (5 bases each). This CDR3 is 15 amino acids long. Germline loops: CDR1 LNHDA, CDR2 SQIVND (reference sequence). Trimming left V 2 bases short and J 3 bases short, with 11 bases between. The CDR3, as DNA: TGTGCCAGTAGTATACAGGGAGACCTCTACAATGAGCAGTTCTTC. The encoded protein is CASSIQGDLYNEQFF.

V is TRBV5-1 and J is TRBJ2-3; the D is unclear. CDR1 is SGHRS, CDR2 YFSETQ, per germline. This CDR3 is 13 amino acids long. V lost 7 bases, J lost 4 bases, and 13 bases lay in between. CDR3 in amino acids: CASRPTAPDTQYF. In DNA form, the CDR3 reads TGCGCCAGCCGGCCGACTGCCCCAGATACGCAGTATTTT.

The rearrangement uses TRBV30 and TRBJ1-1; D is uncertain. The V end was cut by 5 bases, the J end by 1 base, with 5 bases between. Germline lookup yields CDR1 GTSNPN and CDR2 SVGIG (reference sequence). This CDR3 contains 11 residues. CDR3 region: CAWGRNTEAFF. CDR3 nucleotide sequence: TGTGCCTGGGGCAGGAACACTGAAGCTTTCTTT. The variable domain in full, with the rest retrieved from reference TRBV30 and TRBJ1-1, is SQTIHQWPATLVQPVGSPLSLECTVEGTSNPNLYWYRQAAGRGLQLLFYSVGIGQISSEVPQNLSASRPQDRQFILSSKKLLLSDSGFYLCAWGRNTEAFFGQGTRLTVV.

This CDR3 is CASSLAGTGNEQFF. The CDR3, as DNA: TGTGCCAGCAGCTTGGCCGGGACAGGCAATGAGCAGTTCTTC. The chain uses TRBV5-6 and TRBJ2-1, with 8 positions matching TRBD1. This CDR3 is 14 amino acids long. Germline CDR1 reads SGHDT; CDR2 reads YYEEEE. V lost 0 bases to trimming and J lost 6 bases; unmatched junction nucleotides: 2. Variable domain in full (rest from reference TRBV5-6 and TRBJ2-1): DAGVTQSPTHLIKTRGQQVTLRCSPKSGHDTVSWYQQALGQGPQFIFQYYEEEERQRGNFPDRFSGHQFPNYSSELNVNALLLGDSALYLCASSLAGTGNEQFFGPGTRLTVL.

The chain combines TRBV27 with TRBJ1-1, with TRBD1 identical over 8 bases. Losses at the gene ends were 4 bases for V and 7 bases for J; bases not matched to a gene: 11. The CDR3 has 15 residues. CDR1 and CDR2 from the germline V gene are MNHEY and SMNVEV (reference sequence). CDR3 coding DNA: TGTGCCAGCAGTTCCCCGGACAGGGAGAATTTTGAAGCTTTCTTT. Its translation is CASSSPDRENFEAFF.

This chain links TRBV27 with TRBJ2-1, with 11 bases identical to TRBD2. Trimming removed 6 bases from V and 2 bases from J; junction bases left unmatched: 6. The CDR3 has 16 residues. CDR1 and CDR2 (germline): MNHEY, SMNVEV (reference sequence). This CDR3 reads CASRRATSGTYNEQFF. CDR3 bases: TGTGCCAGCAGGAGAGCGACTAGCGGGACCTACAATGAGCAGTTCTTC.